This T cell receptor (beta chain) was observed in a study of blood T cell repertoires in COVID-19. Study at large: Sources were T cells, B-cell-depleted T cells, or PBMCs; the material itself was cDNA or gDNA.

Study processing details: Amplification of reference gene primers provided the estimated nucleated cell counts. The protocol was immunoSEQ multiplex PCR, while the TCRdb copy is restricted to in-frame clones and leaves out a portion. D and trimming come from the DNA, and the V and J calls and clone size come from that table. The data show over 150,000 clones, about 80% seen once. The sequence came from a man aged 40-49 years who had recovered from COVID-19. Input material: PBMCs or T cells enriched from blood (not recorded which).

CDR3 region: CASSPGTSGGASGTQYF. The DNA for the CDR3 is TGTGCCAGCAGTCCCGGGACTAGCGGGGGGGCCTCAGGGACCCAGTACTTC. The chain joins TRBV5-4 to TRBJ2-5; 16 positions agree with TRBD2. Germline CDR1 SGHNT, CDR2 YYREEE (reference sequence). This CDR3 spans 17 amino acids. Trimming took 5 bases from V and 7 from J; bases not matched to a gene: 11.